The 2 T cell receptor beta chains below come from one sample, sequenced in a study of T-cell reconstitution after alpha-beta-depleted transplantation in children. Preparing the TCRbeta library involved the use of unique molecular identifiers. MiXCR, applied by TCRdb to the PCR reads, yields one record per CDR3 protein. Here the sample spans about 640,000 distinct CDR3 sequences, about 15% being singletons. The material sequenced was PBMCs from the stem cell graft donor, taken from the stem cell graft. These receptors were obtained from a human donor who donated a stem cell graft to a child with acute myeloid leukemia.

This clonotype appeared a few times. The rearrangement links TRBV11-2 to TRBJ1-1; a possible D gene is TRBD1 (6 bases). The germline V gene has CDR1 SGHAT and CDR2 FQNNGV. V lost 5 bases to trimming and J lost 0 bases, with 16 bases between them. This CDR3 has 16 residues. As DNA, the CDR3 is TGTGCCAGCAGCCCTAGGGGGGACCGGATGAACACTGAAGCTTTCTTT. It codes for CASSPRGDRMNTEAFF.

There are many counts of this clonotype. This chain connects TRBV6-5 to TRBJ2-3; D gene ambiguous. CDR3 size: 12 residues. Trimming took off 8 bases at V and 0 bases at J, with 6 bases between the two ends. CDR1 is MNHEY, CDR2 SVGAGI, per germline. CDR3 in DNA: TGTGCCAGCGGAACTAGCACAGATACGCAGTATTTT. Translated, it gives CASGTSTDTQYF.